This T cell receptor (beta chain) was obtained from a study of T cell responses to AZD1222 COVID-19 vaccine (dated by TCRdb to the early 2020s). Background for the entire study: TCR sequencing covered approximately 230 trial participants: 200 to 210 given two doses of AZD1222 and some 25 given two doses of MenACWY control vaccine. Trial participants were enrolled into age subgroups of 18-55, 56-69 and 70-plus years, which contained roughly 140, 27 and 60 TCR-sequenced participants, respectively.

Taken with the paper, the label for time point translates to: about 28 days (+/-7) after the second vaccine dose. AZD1222 recipients whose second dose came at about 4 weeks and those whose second dose came at about 12 weeks were combined into one group, since spike-specific TCR depth and breadth did not differ between the two schedules. Vaccinee samples came from UK trials COV001 and COV002, including a single-blind randomized controlled phase 2/3 trial of AZD1222 (ChAdOx1 nCoV-19) in healthy adults. For TCRbeta chain sequencing, PBMC samples were collected from trial participants at day 0 and at day 28 after the second dose. Points the paper makes about the study in general: Because no samples from the day 14 peak response were available, repertoires could be characterized only after the peak T cell response. Conclusions about previously exposed vaccinees are limited, since just a handful of AZD1222 recipients were seropositive for SARS-CoV-2 at baseline. CD4 TCRs associated with the vaccine covered the entire spike protein, and the dominant responses were in regions 160-218 and 743-854. A significant rise in spike-specific TCR breadth and depth was observed after two AZD1222 doses relative to day 0 and relative to MenACWY recipients. Reportedly, close to half of the unique spike-specific TCRs recognized epitopes lying outside the regions that are mutated in the B.1.351 and B.1.1.7 variants. Participants were mostly white British, with more females than males. The authors suggested clonal diversity may have been underestimated. In the small 56-69-year group, the increase in depth fell short of significance, most likely because of low power.

Reading the germline V gene (reference sequence) gives CDR1 MNHEY and CDR2 SMNVEV. The CDR3 contains 13 residues, cysteine and phenylalanine counted. The CDR3 DNA has 39 bases and is translated from base 1. Germline trimming: 4 bases from V, 8 bases from J; junction bases outside gene matches: 4. As for this clone: Its antigen remains unidentified. Per-base quality was not reported, and no clone a single base away is much larger than it.

The CDR3 regions of human TCRbeta chains were analyzed by immunosequencing. Turning to the authors' computational methods: Repertoire TCRs were checked for matches against a reference library of SARS-CoV-2-specific TCRs that had been generated using the MIRA antigen-specificity platform. Breadth was defined as the fraction of unique TCRs that were SARS-CoV-2-associated. Depth was defined as the fraction of total T cells that were SARS-CoV-2-associated. Using the MIRA data, every spike-specific TCR was mapped to the spike region that the TCR reacted to and assigned to either a CD4 or a CD8 class. Log10-transformed breadth and depth values were compared by one-way ANOVA with Sidak's multiple comparisons tests. TCRdb re-hosts the immuneACCESS table, in-frame sequences only. Its copies lack some clones; in the studies checked, an unresolved V gene accounts for under half of them, and the cause for the rest is not known. V, J and clone size were drawn from that table, and D and trimming were deduced from the DNA. The sample table lists 160,000 or so clones, more than 75% of them with a count of one. The biggest ten clones account for roughly 4.3% of the sample.

The sample was peripheral blood, taken 28 days after the second AZD1222 dose. The rearrangement joined TRBV27 to TRBJ1-2, and TRBD1 matches 10 of the central bases. The receptor was derived from an adult who received the AZD1222 COVID-19 vaccine. The CDR3 protein sequence reads: CASSSRQGAGYTF. The DNA sequence is as follows: TGTGCCAGCAGTTCACGACAGGGGGCAGGCTACACCTTC.